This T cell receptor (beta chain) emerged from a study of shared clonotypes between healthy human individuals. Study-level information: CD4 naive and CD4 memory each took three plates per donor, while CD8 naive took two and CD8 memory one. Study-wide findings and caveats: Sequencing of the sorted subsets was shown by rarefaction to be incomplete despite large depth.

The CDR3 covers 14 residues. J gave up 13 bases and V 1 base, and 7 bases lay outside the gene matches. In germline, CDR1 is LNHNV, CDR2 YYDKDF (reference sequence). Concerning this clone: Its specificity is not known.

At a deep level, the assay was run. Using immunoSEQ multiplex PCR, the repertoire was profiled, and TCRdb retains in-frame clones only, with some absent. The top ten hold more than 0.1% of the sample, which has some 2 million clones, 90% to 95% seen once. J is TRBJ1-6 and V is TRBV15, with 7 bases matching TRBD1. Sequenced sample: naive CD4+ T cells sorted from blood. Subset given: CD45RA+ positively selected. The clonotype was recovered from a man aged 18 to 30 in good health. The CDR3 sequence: CATSRAGQSPPLHF. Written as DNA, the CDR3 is TGTGCCACCAGCAGAGCGGGACAGAGCCCCCCCCTCCACTTT.